This is a list of T cell receptor beta chains from one sample in a study of blood T cells in healthy people across ages. TCRdb redid the calling of the 5' RACE reads with MiXCR, one entry per CDR3 protein. The repertoire holds about 640,000 distinct CDR3 sequences, with around 43% as singletons. Material for sequencing was blood. The receptors originated from a man older than 75 in good health. Each CDR3 is given with its conserved first and last residue. A D gene is named only where the DNA matches it firmly. Size values are once, few and many counts, or a class for expanded clones, and some rows have none.

>TRBJ1-5|NA|TRBD1|TRBV10-3|14
TGTGCCACCGGACAGGGGGGTGACAATCAGCCCCAGCATTTT
CATGQGGDNQPQHF
>TRBJ1-6|NA|TRBD1|TRBV5-1|16
TGCGCCAGCAGCACGGACAGGGGACCCCAAGAGTCACCCCTCCACTTT
CASSTDRGPQESPLHF
>TRBJ2-3|few|NA|TRBV18|15
TGTGCCAGCTCACGCTCGGGACCACCCACAGATACGCAGTATTTT
CASSRSGPPTDTQYF
>TRBJ2-7|NA|NA|TRBV6-2/TRBV6-3|15
TGTGCCAGCAGTTGGACGGGAATTTCTCTTAGGGAGCAGTACTTC
CASSWTGISLREQYF
>TRBJ2-7|NA|TRBD2|TRBV7-2|15
TGTGCCAGCAGCTTAAGCGGGAGGACCTACAATGAGCAGTACTTC
CASSLSGRTYNEQYF
>TRBJ2-1|NA|TRBD2|TRBV11-2|15
TGTGCCAGCAGCAAAGTAGCGGGAGGTGGGGAGACCCAGTTCTTC
CASSKVAGGGETQFF
>TRBJ2-4|many|NA|TRBV25-1|14
TGTGCCAGCAGTGAAGGGGTAGGGAAAAACATTCAGTACTTC
CASSEGVGKNIQYF
>TRBJ2-7|many|TRBD1|TRBV5-1|13
TGCGCCAGCAGCTCCCGGGACAGCTACGAGCAGTACTTC
CASSSRDSYEQYF
>TRBJ1-4|NA|NA|TRBV27|14
TGTGCCAGCAGTACATATGCAACTAATGAAAAACTGTTTTTT
CASSTYATNEKLFF
>TRBJ2-7|NA|NA|TRBV11-2|14
TGTGCCAGCAGCTTAGATCGGACCGCGGGGGAGCAGTACTTC
CASSLDRTAGEQYF
>TRBJ2-4|few|NA|TRBV7-9|20
TGTGCCAGCAGCTTAGCGCAGGGGATGATGAATTACGACGCCAAAAACATTCAGTACTTC
CASSLAQGMMNYDAKNIQYF
>TRBJ2-3|few|NA|TRBV7-8|15
TGTGCCAGCAGCTTAAGCTTGAGTGGCACAGATACGCAGTATTTT
CASSLSLSGTDTQYF
>TRBJ2-7|few|NA|TRBV7-2|14
TGTGCCAGCAGCGTCCCCGGGACACGGGCAGGGCAGTACTTC
CASSVPGTRAGQYF
>TRBJ2-5|NA|TRBD1|TRBV5-8|14
TGTGCCAGCAGCATCCGGGACAGGGCGGGTTCTAAGTACTTC
CASSIRDRAGSKYF
>TRBJ1-5|once|NA|TRBV12-3/TRBV12-4|15
TGTGCCAGCAGTCCGGGGAGACAGGGCAATCAGCCCCAGCATTTT
CASSPGRQGNQPQHF
>TRBJ2-2|few|TRBD1|TRBV12-3/TRBV12-4|14
TGTGCCAGCAGTCTCAGACAGGGTGCCGGGGAGCTGTTTTTT
CASSLRQGAGELFF
>TRBJ2-5|NA|TRBD2|TRBV6-6|16
TGTGCCAGCAGTCCTGGACTAGCGGGGGTGGGGGAGACCCAGTACTTC
CASSPGLAGVGETQYF
>TRBJ2-7|few|NA|TRBV15|14
TGTGCCACCAGCAGAGACCCTAGTTCCTACGAGCAGTACTTC
CATSRDPSSYEQYF
>TRBJ1-1|few|NA|TRBV20-1|13
TGCAGTGCTAGAGATATGGGGGGTACTGAAGCTTTCTTT
CSARDMGGTEAFF
>TRBJ1-2|NA|NA|TRBV7-9|12
TGTGCCAGCAGCTTAGTGAGGGACGGCTACACCTTC
CASSLVRDGYTF
>TRBJ2-2|few|NA|TRBV28|13
TGTGCCAGCAGCCGAGGGGGGAAAGGGGAGCTGTTTTTT
CASSRGGKGELFF
>TRBJ2-5|NA|TRBD2|TRBV6-5|15
TGTGCCAGCAGACCCCGGGGGGGGAGGTTGGAGACCCAGTACTTC
CASRPRGGRLETQYF
>TRBJ1-2|NA|TRBD1|TRBV5-1|16
TGCGCCAGCAGCTCCTCCGGGACAGGGGATTTAGGTGGCTACACCTTC
CASSSSGTGDLGGYTF
>TRBJ2-7|NA|TRBD1|TRBV5-1|14
TGCGCCAGCAGCTTGACAGGGGGCAACTACGAGCAGTACTTC
CASSLTGGNYEQYF
>TRBJ1-5|few|NA|TRBV5-5|14
TGTGCCAGCAGCTTGTTGACACAGAATCAGCCCCAGCATTTT
CASSLLTQNQPQHF
>TRBJ2-7|NA|TRBD2|TRBV4-2|17
TGTGCCAGCAGCCAAGACTTGGTGGGCGGGAGGAGCTACGAGCAGTACTTC
CASSQDLVGGRSYEQYF
>TRBJ2-5|NA|NA|TRBV7-9|13
TGTGCCAGCAGCCCTAAGGGCCCAGAGACCCAGTACTTC
CASSPKGPETQYF
>TRBJ1-1|NA|NA|TRBV4-3|13
TGCGCCAGCAAGCAAAAAGGGATTACTGAAGCTTTCTTT
CASKQKGITEAFF
>TRBJ2-7|NA|NA|TRBV7-2|14
TGTGCCAGCAGCTTAAGGGCTATCTACAATGAGCAGTACTTC
CASSLRAIYNEQYF
>TRBJ1-4|NA|NA|TRBV10-3|13
TGTGCCATCAGTGGGTCGACTCGTGAAAAACTGTTTTTT
CAISGSTREKLFF
>TRBJ1-5|NA|NA|TRBV28|15
TGTGCCAGCAGCGTGCACCACGGTAACAATCAGCCCCAGCATTTT
CASSVHHGNNQPQHF
>TRBJ2-3|many|TRBD2|TRBV7-2|16
TGTGCCAGCAGCCAAGGGACTAGCGGGCTGGGGGATACGCAGTATTTT
CASSQGTSGLGDTQYF